This T cell receptor beta chain emerged from a study of T cells after yellow fever vaccination. Points from the study as a whole: Weaker in magnitude, the secondary response showed a faster peak on day 5 versus 15. Reappearing after the booster were most of the clones from primary vaccination (roughly 96% CD4, approximately 86% CD8).

The authors made TCR cDNA by 5'RACE template switching, adding a universal primer site and UMIs. TCRdb recomputed calls from the 5' RACE reads with MiXCR, one row per CDR3 protein. The sample carries a few hundred thousand distinct CDR3 sequences, 8.7% recorded once. Many counts were recorded for this clonotype. Its antigen is undetermined. The sample was CD4+ T cells sorted from PBMCs, taken 5 days after the yellow fever booster vaccination. The receptor's source is a man younger than 35 who received the YFV17D yellow fever vaccine.

CDR3 in DNA: TGCGCCAGCAGCCGCACTAGCGGGGGGCAGAGCTCCTACGAGCAGTACTTC. It codes for CASSRTSGGQSSYEQYF. The rearrangement uses TRBV5-1 and TRBJ2-7; 12 bases map to TRBD2. Germline V gives CDR1 SGHRS, CDR2 YFSETQ. With 4 bases clipped from V and 0 bases from J, the junction kept 8 bases outside the gene matches. The CDR3 length is 17 residues.